The TCR beta chain described here comes from a study of identical twins. TCRdb reanalysed the 5' RACE reads using MiXCR and keeps one entry per CDR3 protein. Of roughly 260,000 distinct CDR3 sequences detected, over 13% appear once; the ten largest clones hold approximately 10%. Ten or more counts support this clonotype. Sequences were obtained from memory (CD45RO+) T cells sorted from blood. This TCR derives from a young woman in good health.

CDR3 DNA sequence: TGTGCCAGCAGCCCGAACCCCCGGGACAGGGGGAAGCCCCAGCATTTT. It specifies CASSPNPRDRGKPQHF. The V and J genes are TRBV5-5 and TRBJ1-5; 11 bases match TRBD1. Trimming removed 4 bases from V and 8 bases from J; junction bases left unmatched: 11. This CDR3 is 16 amino acids long. Germline assignment: CDR1 SGHKS and CDR2 YYEKEE (reference sequence).